Presented here are 18 T cell receptor beta chains from one specimen sequenced in a study of blood T cell repertoires in COVID-19. TCRdb's table, derived via immunoSEQ multiplex PCR, lists solely in-frame clones and lacks some. Seen here are about 400,000 clones, just under 90% observed once, and the top ten hold 1.5% to 2%. Specimen: PBMCs or T cells enriched from blood (not recorded which). Source of these receptors: a woman aged 25 to 45 who had recovered from COVID-19.

The V gene is TRBV6-5, the J gene TRBJ1-1, with 8 bases matching TRBD1. V shed 4 bases and J 4 bases; nucleotides not matched to a gene: 8. The CDR3 covers 15 residues. The V gene's germline CDR1 is MNHEY and CDR2 SVGAGI. DNA for the CDR3: TGTGCCAGCAGTTCGACACAGGGGGGTGCCACTGAAGCTTTCTTT. Protein sequence: CASSSTQGGATEAFF.

V usage is TRBV21-1 and J usage is TRBJ1-4; no DNA check was done on the table's D call, TRBD1. TRBV21-1 is flagged as a pseudogene. The CDR3 runs 16 residues. The CDR3 protein is CASSRKEGTGIEKLFF. The CDR3 region has the DNA TGTGCCAGCAGCCGAAAAGAGGGGACAGGGATAGAAAAACTGTTTTTT.

This clone has just one count. The chain carries TRBV18 and TRBJ1-1, with 9 bases aligning to TRBD1. The CDR3 covers 15 residues. V was pared by 2 bases and J by 6 bases, with 7 bases of the junction left unmatched. Per the germline V gene, CDR1 is KGHSH and CDR2 is LQKENI. CDR3 amino acids: CASSPGTGRWSEAFF. The CDR3 coding sequence is TGTGCCAGCTCACCAGGGACAGGGAGGTGGTCTGAAGCTTTCTTT. Complete variable domain (other parts from reference TRBV18 and TRBJ1-1): NAGVMQNPRHLVRRRGQEARLRCSPMKGHSHVYWYRQLPEEGLKFMVYLQKENIIDESGMPKERFSAEFPKEGPSILRIQQVVRGDSAAYFCASSPGTGRWSEAFFGQGTRLTVV.

V is TRBV6-5 and J is TRBJ1-5; tentatively, D is TRBD1 (6 bases). CDR3 length: 14 residues. Germline CDR1 MNHEY, CDR2 SVGAGI. V lost 6 bases to trimming and J lost 6 bases, with 15 bases between them. CDR3 in DNA: TGTGCCAGCAGAAGACAGGTGGAAGGTCAGCCCCAGCATTTT. Residues: CASRRQVEGQPQHF.

The chain uses TRBV10-3 and TRBJ2-7; 8 bases align to TRBD2. The length of the CDR3 is 15 residues. CDR1 and CDR2 (germline): ENHRY, SYGVKD. The trim removed 7 bases at V and 1 base at J, leaving 9 bases unmatched. The CDR3 coding sequence is TGTGCCATCAATCCCGGGACTAGGTCATCCTACGAGCAGTACTTC. Its protein is CAINPGTRSSYEQYF.

The chain carries TRBV21-1 and TRBJ2-6; the table's D call of TRBD1 was not tested on the DNA. TRBV21-1 corresponds to a pseudogene. The CDR3 spans 14 residues. CDR3: CASSHRAGANVLTF. In nucleotides, the CDR3 is TGTGCCAGCAGCCACAGGGCTGGGGCCAACGTCCTGACTTTC.

The V call is TRBV2, the J call TRBJ1-5; a possible D gene is TRBD1 (6 bases). The CDR3 runs 14 residues. V was pared by 4 bases and J by 2 bases, with 9 bases between. In germline, CDR1 is SNHLY, CDR2 FYNNEI. The CDR3 DNA reads TGTGCCAGCAGTGGGGACATCGGCAATCAGCCCCAGCATTTT. Its translation: CASSGDIGNQPQHF.

This chain connects TRBV19 to TRBJ1-1; no clear D. The CDR3 runs to 14 residues. Trimming cost V 4 bases and J 12 bases, with 21 bases left between them. CDR1 and CDR2 (germline): LNHDA, SQIVND (reference sequence). In DNA form, the CDR3 reads TGTGCCAGTAGTAAGCCCCGGGAACGGGGAGTAACTTTCTTT. Its protein is CASSKPRERGVTFF.

V gene TRBV28 combines with J gene TRBJ1-1; D remains ambiguous. This CDR3 is built from 15 residues. The ends were cut back, 6 bases at V and 5 bases at J, with 19 bases in the middle. The germline CDR1 and CDR2 sequences are MDHEN and SYDVKM. In DNA form, the CDR3 reads TGTGCCAGCAGCCGAATCGGGGAGGAATGGACTGAAGCTTTCTTT. Translating it yields CASSRIGEEWTEAFF.

The rearrangement links TRBV15 to TRBJ2-7, with D unresolved. Trimming shortened V by 0 bases and J by 4 bases, and 4 bases separated the two germline ends. CDR1 and CDR2 (germline): LNHNV, YYDKDF (reference sequence). The CDR3 extends over 12 amino acids. DNA for the CDR3: TGTGCCACCAGCAGAGATCATTACGAGCAGTACTTC. Its protein product is CATSRDHYEQYF.

This chain uses TRBV6-4 with TRBJ2-3, with no clear D. Trimming left V 3 bases short and J 3 bases short, with 10 bases between. This CDR3 is built from 14 residues. The germline V gene has CDR1 MRHNA and CDR2 SNTAGT. For the CDR3, the DNA is TGTGCCAGCAGTGATGGGCCGCAAACAGATACGCAGTATTTT. Its protein is CASSDGPQTDTQYF.

The rearrangement joins TRBV2 to TRBJ1-4, with a weak D call TRBD1 (6 bases). V was clipped by 2 bases and J by 4 bases, with 17 bases between them. Germline CDR1 reads SNHLY; CDR2 reads FYNNEI. The CDR3 spans 17 residues. In DNA form, the CDR3 reads TGTGCCAGCAGTGAATCTCCTATACAGGGCGGTAATGAAAAACTGTTTTTT. Its translation: CASSESPIQGGNEKLFF.

This chain links TRBV5-4 with TRBJ2-7; TRBD2 matches at 10 bases. Germline loops: CDR1 SGHNT, CDR2 YYREEE (reference sequence). V lost 3 bases, J lost 2 bases, and 2 bases stayed unmatched. The CDR3 has 14 amino acids. Here the CDR3 DNA reads TGTGCCAGCAGCTCACTAGCGGGAACCTACGAGCAGTACTTC. The encoded protein is CASSSLAGTYEQYF. Based on the CDR3 plus reference TRBV5-4 and TRBJ2-7, the full variable domain is ETGVTQSPTHLIKTRGQQVTLRCSSQSGHNTVSWYQQALGQGPQFIFQYYREEENGRGNFPPRFSGLQFPNYSSELNVNALELDDSALYLCASSSLAGTYEQYFGPGTRLTVT.

V is TRBV2 and J is TRBJ2-4; D perhaps matches TRBD2 (6 bases). Deletions cut 9 bases from V and 1 base from J, with 10 bases between. The CDR3 is 13 residues long. CDR1 SNHLY and CDR2 FYNNEI come from the germline V gene. In DNA form, the CDR3 reads TGTGCCAGTACGGGAGACGCCAAAAACATTCAGTACTTC. This gives the protein CASTGDAKNIQYF.

V and J are TRBV11-2 and TRBJ1-6; 7 positions agree with TRBD1. The germline gives CDR1 SGHAT, CDR2 FQNNGV. V lost 4 bases, J lost 8 bases, and 8 bases stayed unmatched. The CDR3 sequence is 15 residues long. The CDR3 loop reads CASSSQGRSDSPLHF. DNA for the CDR3: TGTGCCAGCAGCTCACAGGGGCGTAGTGATTCACCCCTCCACTTT.

In the case of this clone: One end of the junction does not line up with germline, which may come from a read error. This sequence joins TRBV3-1 (or the pseudogene TRBV3-2) and TRBJ1-2; D is ambiguous. Germline-derived CDR1 and CDR2 are LGHDT and YNNKEL (reference sequence). This CDR3 is built from 11 residues. The CDR3, as DNA: TGTGCCAGCAGCCATGAGGCAGAGCCACTCTTC. Translated, it gives CASSHEAEPLF.

The rearrangement joins TRBV4-1 to TRBJ1-2; 7 nucleotides line up with TRBD1. CDR3 length: 16 residues. Germline lookup yields CDR1 MGHRA and CDR2 YSYEKL. Losses at the gene ends were 4 bases for V and 7 bases for J; bases not matched to a gene: 15. The CDR3 is CASSRDRVLLYGGYTF. The CDR3 DNA sequence: TGCGCCAGCAGCCGCGACAGGGTACTCCTCTATGGTGGCTACACCTTC.

This chain joins TRBV28 and TRBJ2-3; 8 bases agree with TRBD1. Germline V CDR1 and CDR2: MDHEN, SYDVKM. CDR3 size: 14 residues. V lost 10 bases to trimming and J lost 9 bases; unmatched junction nucleotides: 15. In DNA form, the CDR3 reads TGTGCCACCGCGGGACAGGCCTCCCCTTGGACGCAGTATTTT. Translating gives CATAGQASPWTQYF.